This TCR beta chain appears in the sequencing data of a study of T-cell reconstitution after alpha-beta-depleted transplantation in children. Germline V gives CDR1 SGHRS, CDR2 YFSETQ. Trimming took 1 base from V and 0 from J, leaving 11 bases between them. CDR3 size: 16 residues. This clonotype occurred many times. Construction of the TCRbeta library involved unique molecular identifiers. TCRdb independently ran MiXCR on the PCR reads; one entry per CDR3 protein. The sample holds about 500,000 distinct CDR3 sequences; about 30% are singletons and the top ten take 2.4%. The rearrangement links TRBV5-1 to TRBJ2-1; TRBD2 might be the D (6 bases). Material: PBMCs from the stem cell graft donor, obtained from the stem cell graft. The origin of this receptor is a human donor who donated a stem cell graft to a child with aplastic anemia. CDR3 region: CASSLSGLLSYNEQFF. Here the CDR3 DNA reads TGCGCCAGCAGCTTGTCGGGACTGCTCTCCTACAATGAGCAGTTCTTC.